This T cell receptor (beta chain) appears in the sequencing data of a study of blood T cell repertoires in COVID-19 (dated by TCRdb to the early 2020s). As for the study more broadly: Collaborator samples came from the United States, Italy and Spain and covered acute and convalescent phases of COVID-19. The material from the prospective study consisted of cDNA or gDNA derived from T cells, B-cell-depleted T cells, or PBMCs. Deeply sampled blood TCRbeta repertoires from subjects exposed to, actively infected with, or recovered from COVID-19 were included in the dataset. The repertoires were released in a freely available public database intended as a resource for research on the immune response to SARS-CoV-2. Samples came from the ongoing ImmuneRACE study (first 160 participants) plus 1,254 subjects from 6 global collaborators. The sample metadata nearly always contained a de-identified subject ID, COVID-19 status, age in years and sex. HLA class I and class II types, where available, came from metadata supplied by the sample provider rather than from assay-based typing.

As to this clone: No cognate antigen has been identified for it. Per-nucleotide qualities are absent, and no much larger clonotype sits a single base away.

Paper-wide results and their limitations: How much clinical and demographic metadata was included differed by source and by participant, and the metadata was provided uncurated.

The CDR3 sequence holds 16 residues, the cysteine and phenylalanine included. The CDR3 DNA has 48 bases and is translated from base 1. According to the germline V gene, CDR1 reads MGHRA and CDR2 reads YSYEKL. V loses 1 base of germline sequence and J loses 3 bases, and the interval between the two ends is 16 bases. The collaborating institutions used their own protocols to collect whole blood in K2EDTA tubes. Collaborator samples were shipped for TCRbeta analysis as frozen whole blood, isolated PBMCs, or DNA extracted from either sample type. The immunoSEQ Assay, a bias-controlled multiplex PCR, was used to amplify TCRbeta CDR3 regions from genomic DNA. As for how the authors treated the data: Within the assay, amplification of reference gene primers was used to estimate how many nucleated cells each sample contained. To quantify the absolute abundance of each unique TCRbeta CDR3 rearrangement, sequence reads were collapsed and filtered. For each sample, productive Simpson clonality was calculated by taking the square root of Simpson's diversity index across productive rearrangements. The table was pulled from immuneACCESS by TCRdb, which kept in-frame rearrangements only. Such tables lose some clones; where checked, under half of the loss comes from unresolved V genes, and the rest has no known cause. The V and J calls and the clone size are those of that table, but D and trimming were determined from the DNA. Counted in this sample were 150,000 to 200,000 clones; 86% of them appeared once. The ten largest clonotypes hold around 7% of the sample.

The sample comprised peripheral blood. The chain uses TRBV4-1 and TRBJ2-7; possibly the D gene is TRBD1, per 6 matching bases. This receptor was obtained from a woman older than 75 in a cohort sampled during active or convalescent COVID-19. DNA sequence: TGCGCCAGCAGCCAAGGAGCAACAGGGCTTAGCTACGAGCAGTACTTC. Its translation is CASSQGATGLSYEQYF.